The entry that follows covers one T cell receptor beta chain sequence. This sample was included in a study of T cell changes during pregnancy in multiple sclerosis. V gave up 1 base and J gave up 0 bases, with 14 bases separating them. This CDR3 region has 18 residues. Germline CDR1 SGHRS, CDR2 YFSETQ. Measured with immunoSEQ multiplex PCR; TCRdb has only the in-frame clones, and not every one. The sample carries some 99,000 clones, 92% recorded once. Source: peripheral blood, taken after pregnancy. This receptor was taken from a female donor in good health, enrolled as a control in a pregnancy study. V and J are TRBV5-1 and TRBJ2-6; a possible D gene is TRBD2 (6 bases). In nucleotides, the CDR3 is TGCGCCAGCAGCTTGTTTACCGGGGGAAGCTCTGGGGCCAACGTCCTGACTTTC. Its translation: CASSLFTGGSSGANVLTF.